This section outlines one TCR beta chain sequence together with its context. The data were obtained in a study of blood T cells in healthy people across ages. The CDR3 extends over 16 amino acids. Germline V gene sequence: CDR1 MNHEY, CDR2 SVGEGT. Between the trimmed V and J ends, which lost 5 bases and 7 bases, there was a span of 21 bases. A sample-barcoded 5' primer and a J-beta primer mix were used in a second PCR of about 7 to 12 cycles. One entry per CDR3 protein results from TCRdb running MiXCR on the 5' RACE reads. The profile shows around 940,000 distinct CDR3 sequences, roughly 51% of them singletons.

V is TRBV6-2 or TRBV6-3 and J is TRBJ2-4; D might be TRBD2 (6 bases). The sample consisted of blood. The sequence derives from a woman aged 55-70 years in good health. The CDR3 sequence is CASSPWTHGGLNIQYF. In DNA form, the CDR3 reads TGTGCCAGCAGTCCGTGGACGCATGGGGGGTTGAACATTCAGTACTTC.